The present TCR beta chain was sequenced within a study of blood T cell repertoires in COVID-19. Study information: Whether acute or convalescent, the COVID-19 samples came from the United States, Italy and Spain.

Living in 24 US areas, the participants were between roughly 18 and 89 years of age. CDR1 and CDR2 from the germline V gene are SEHNR and FQNEAQ (reference sequence). The CDR3 is 12 residues long. V lost 5 bases, J lost 3 bases, and 8 bases lay in between. In the source study's methods: Nucleated cell counts were estimated from reference gene primer amplification. This table comes from immunoSEQ multiplex PCR, and its TCRdb copy is limited to in-frame clones, with some not included. From that table come the V and J calls and clone size; the DNA was used to work out D and trimming. Among around 500,000 clones listed, 70% to 90% were seen once.

Specimen: PBMCs or T cells enriched from blood (not recorded which). The sequence came from a woman aged 60-75 years who had recovered from COVID-19. The V gene is TRBV7-9, the J gene TRBJ2-7; tentatively, D is TRBD2 (6 bases). In nucleotides, the CDR3 is TGTGCCAGCAGCGAGGGACTCTACGAGCAGTACTTC. It codes for CASSEGLYEQYF.